This T cell receptor (beta chain) was documented in a study of cytomegalovirus exposure and HLA in healthy donors. In the PCR, 60 Vbeta and 13 Jbeta primers were used. Assay: immunoSEQ multiplex PCR; the TCRdb copy retains only in-frame clones and omits some. This table has 150,000 or so clones, around 84% appearing once. The germline gives CDR1 LNHDA, CDR2 SQIVND (reference sequence). V was clipped by 5 bases and J by 5 bases, with 9 bases between them. This CDR3 is 12 amino acids long. The V gene is TRBV19, the J gene TRBJ2-5; the D gene is possibly TRBD1 (6 bases). The sample taken for sequencing was PBMCs. This clonotype originated in a woman between 35 and 50 years old in good health and CMV-seronegative. For the CDR3, the DNA is TGTGCCAGTAGTGTCCAGGGGGAGACCCAGTACTTC. Protein: CASSVQGETQYF.